The text below deals with one T cell receptor beta chain. This same CDR3 is encoded by further DNA sequences in the sample. Germline CDR1 is MNHEY and CDR2 is SVGAGI. V gave up 2 bases and J gave up 4 bases; unmatched junction bases: 5. CDR3 length: 14 residues. This sample was included in a study of shared clonotypes between healthy human individuals. Profiled with immunoSEQ multiplex PCR; TCRdb holds only in-frame clones, not every one. In the table there are roughly 1,600,000 clones, around 98.5% of which are singletons. This TCR derives from a man aged 25-45 years in good health. The chain carries TRBV6-5 and TRBJ2-7, with 7 bases fitting TRBD2. Sequencing input: naive CD4+ T cells sorted from blood. As to subset: CD45RA+ positively selected. In DNA, the CDR3 is TGTGCCAGCAGTTACGGTACGGGAGGTTACGAGCAGTACTTC. Encoded protein: CASSYGTGGYEQYF.